Below, one T cell receptor (beta chain) is given with its context. Its antigen remains unidentified. It has no much larger one-base neighbor in the sample; base qualities were not kept. These data originate in a study of spatial heterogeneity in lung cancer (dated by TCRdb to the late 2010s). Notes on the research overall: More beta-chain than alpha-chain transcripts were consistently detected, likely reflecting higher beta-chain transcript abundance. Nonsynonymous mutation counts, determined by whole-exome sequencing of tumor tissue, were related to TCR repertoire features. In the raw uncorrected reads, each unique combination of TCR and UMI appeared more than ten times on average. The study quantitatively compared TCR alpha and beta repertoires across multiple tumor regions, matched nontumor lung and blood in non-small cell lung cancer. At surgery, some 200 tumor regions, 64 matched nontumor lung samples and 56 PBMC samples were TCR-sequenced for both alpha and beta chains.

The protocol used for the library was 5' RACE. Sequencing was carried out with a NextSeq 500. To allow correction of PCR and sequencing errors, the TCR library protocol tagged every TCR cDNA molecule with a unique molecular identifier. The original pipeline was this. TCR identification, UMI-based error correction and CDR3 extraction were all carried out with Decombinator tools. TCRs above a frequency of 2 per 1,000, corresponding to the top 1% of the tumor frequency distribution, were defined as expanded. Each repertoire was subsampled 100 times to 5,000 TCRs, after which Renyi diversity was computed with the R vegan package. CDR3 similarity networks were built from amino acid triplet string-kernel similarity, with CDR3s being connected when pairwise similarity was above 0.82. TCRdb's own reprocessing of the public reads used fastp at Q25 and MiXCR and kept productive beta chains. When rows share a CDR3 protein, they turn into one entry using the most common DNA and genes. TCRdb's processing, not the authors' own work, is the source of the V and J calls. Counted in this sample were 45,000 or so distinct CDR3 sequences; 6.5% to 8% of them appeared once. The ten largest clones take up roughly an eighth of the sample.

V loses 3 bases of germline sequence and J loses 2 bases, and the interval between the two ends is 12 bases. The CDR3 runs 14 amino acids, cysteine and phenylalanine included. Of all the DNA, just the CDR3 is kept, 42 bases in frame from base 1. CDR1 and CDR2 were assigned from the germline V gene (reference sequence) as DFQATT and SNEGSKA. The paper's findings and limits, for the study overall: Additional single-cell paired TCR alpha and beta sequencing was considered necessary to confirm, at a functional level, the hypothesis that regional TCRs recognize regional mutations. Ubiquitous expanded tumor TCRs were found in blood more often at tumor resection than at routine follow-up.

The time point label, read with the paper, signifies: sample taken at primary tumor resection. For TCR sequencing, whole RNA was extracted from tumor and nontumor lung tissue, or from cryopreserved PBMC samples, and no cell sorting was done. Samples were obtained from approximately 76 patients with early-stage, untreated non-small cell lung cancer from the lung TRACERx cohort. Only patients for whom sufficient RNA was available from at least two tumor regions were selected for TCR sequencing. The sequence came from a female donor with early-stage non-small cell lung cancer. Sequencing used PBMCs, obtained at surgery. Rearrangement joined TRBV20-1 to TRBJ2-3; TRBD1 could be the D gene, as 6 bases match. Read as DNA, the sequence is TGCAGTGCTAGCGTGACAGGAGCCACAGATACGCAGTATTTT. Translated, it reads CSASVTGATDTQYF.